The clone carrying this TCR beta chain was recorded many times. Enrollees, about 18 to 89 years old, lived in 24 US areas. Cohort 3 donors were reported recovered after two negative PCRs, clearance, or symptom resolution. The sample originates from a study of blood T cell repertoires in COVID-19. Original analysis: Estimation of nucleated cell counts relied on the amplification of reference gene primers. The data were produced by immunoSEQ multiplex PCR, yet TCRdb's version contains in-frame clones alone and is incomplete. The V and J calls and clone size come from that table; D and trimming were worked out from the DNA. The sample lists under 300,000 clones, 80% to 90% occurring once. V trimming: 8 bases; J trimming: 2 bases; junction bases outside the gene matches: 2. The germline CDR1 and CDR2 sequences are SEHNR and FQNEAQ (reference sequence). This CDR3 has 13 residues.

The chain uses TRBV7-9 and TRBJ2-1, with TRBD2 identical over 8 bases. Source material: PBMCs or T cells enriched from blood (not recorded which). The origin of this receptor is a woman aged 45-65 years who had recovered from COVID-19. The CDR3 reads CASVREAYNEQFF. For the CDR3, the DNA is TGTGCCAGCGTGCGGGAGGCCTACAATGAGCAGTTCTTC.